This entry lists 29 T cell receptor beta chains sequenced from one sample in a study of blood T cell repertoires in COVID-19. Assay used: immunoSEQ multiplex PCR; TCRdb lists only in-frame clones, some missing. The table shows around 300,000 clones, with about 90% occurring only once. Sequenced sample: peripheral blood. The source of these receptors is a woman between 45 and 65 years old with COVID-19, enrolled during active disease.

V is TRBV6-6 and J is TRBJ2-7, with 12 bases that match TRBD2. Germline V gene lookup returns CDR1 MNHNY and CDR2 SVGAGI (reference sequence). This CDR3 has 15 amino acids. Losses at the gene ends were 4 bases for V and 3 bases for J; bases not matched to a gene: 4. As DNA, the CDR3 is TGTGCCAGCAGTTCCATGACTAGCGGGAGCTACGAGCAGTACTTC. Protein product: CASSSMTSGSYEQYF.

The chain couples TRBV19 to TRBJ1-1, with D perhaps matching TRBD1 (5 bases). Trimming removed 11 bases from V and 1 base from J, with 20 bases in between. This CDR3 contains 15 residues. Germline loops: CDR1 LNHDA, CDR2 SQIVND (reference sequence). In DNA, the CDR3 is TGTGCCCATCGCGGAGTTGGGGGAGGGAACACTGAAGCTTTCTTT. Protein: CAHRGVGGGNTEAFF.

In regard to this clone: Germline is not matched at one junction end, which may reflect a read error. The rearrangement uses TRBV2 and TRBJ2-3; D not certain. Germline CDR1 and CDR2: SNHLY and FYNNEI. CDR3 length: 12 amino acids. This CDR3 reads CASRASKDTQYF. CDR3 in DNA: TGTGCCAGCAGAGCGAGCAAAGATACGCAGTATTTT. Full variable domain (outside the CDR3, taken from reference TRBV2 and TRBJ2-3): EPEVTQTPSHQVTQMGQEVILRCVPISNHLYFYWYRQILGQKVEFLVSFYNNEISEKSEIFDDQFSVERPDGSNFTLKIRSTKLEDSAMYFCASRASKDTQYFGPGTRLTVL.

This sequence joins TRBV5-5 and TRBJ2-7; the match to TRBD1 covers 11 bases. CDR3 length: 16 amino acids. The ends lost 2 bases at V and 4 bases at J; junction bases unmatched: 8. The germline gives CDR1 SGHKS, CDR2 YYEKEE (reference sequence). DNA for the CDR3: TGTGCCAGCAGCTTACACCTGGACAGGGGGCGATACGAGCAGTACTTC. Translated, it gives CASSLHLDRGRYEQYF.

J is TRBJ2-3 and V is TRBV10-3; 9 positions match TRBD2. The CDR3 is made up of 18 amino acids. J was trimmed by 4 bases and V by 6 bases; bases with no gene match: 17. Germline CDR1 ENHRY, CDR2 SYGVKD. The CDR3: CAISGGSGRGTVSDTQYF. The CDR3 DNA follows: TGTGCCATCAGCGGTGGTAGCGGGAGAGGGACGGTGTCAGATACGCAGTATTTT.

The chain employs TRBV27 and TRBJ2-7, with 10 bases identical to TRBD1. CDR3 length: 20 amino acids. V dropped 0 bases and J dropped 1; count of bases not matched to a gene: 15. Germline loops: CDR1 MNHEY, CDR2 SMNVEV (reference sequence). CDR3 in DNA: TGTGCCAGCAGTTTATCTGGTGCGGGACAGGGGCCTACTTTTTCCTACGAGCAGTACTTC. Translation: CASSLSGAGQGPTFSYEQYF.

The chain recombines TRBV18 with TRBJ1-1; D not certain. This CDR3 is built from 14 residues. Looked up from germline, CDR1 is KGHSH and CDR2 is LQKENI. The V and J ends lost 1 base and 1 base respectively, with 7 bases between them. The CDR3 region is CASSPRSGNTEAFF. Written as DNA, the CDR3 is TGTGCCAGCTCACCACGATCCGGGAACACTGAAGCTTTCTTT.

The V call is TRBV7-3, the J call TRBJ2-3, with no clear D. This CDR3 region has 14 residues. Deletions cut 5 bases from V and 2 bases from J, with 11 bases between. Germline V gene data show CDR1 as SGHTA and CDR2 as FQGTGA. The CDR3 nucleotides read TGTGCCAGCAGCCGTAGCAGCTACACAGATACGCAGTATTTT. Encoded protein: CASSRSSYTDTQYF.

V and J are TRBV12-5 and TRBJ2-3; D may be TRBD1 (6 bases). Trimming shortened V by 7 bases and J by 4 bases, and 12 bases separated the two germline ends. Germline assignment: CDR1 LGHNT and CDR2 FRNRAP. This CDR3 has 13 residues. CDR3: CASALGQSDTQYF. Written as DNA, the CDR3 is TGTGCTAGTGCCCTTGGACAGTCAGATACGCAGTATTTT. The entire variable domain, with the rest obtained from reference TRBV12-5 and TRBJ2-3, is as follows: DARVTQTPRHKVTEMGQEVTMRCQPILGHNTVFWYRQTMMQGLELLAYFRNRAPLDDSGMPKDRFSAEMPDATLATLKIQPSEPRDSAVYFCASALGQSDTQYFGPGTRLTVL.

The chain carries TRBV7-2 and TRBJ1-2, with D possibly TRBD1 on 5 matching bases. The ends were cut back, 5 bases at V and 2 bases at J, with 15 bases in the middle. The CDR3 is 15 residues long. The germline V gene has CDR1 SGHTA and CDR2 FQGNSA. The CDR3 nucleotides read TGTGCCAGCAGCCCGATTGGGGGGAAGAACTATGGCTACACCTTC. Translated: CASSPIGGKNYGYTF.

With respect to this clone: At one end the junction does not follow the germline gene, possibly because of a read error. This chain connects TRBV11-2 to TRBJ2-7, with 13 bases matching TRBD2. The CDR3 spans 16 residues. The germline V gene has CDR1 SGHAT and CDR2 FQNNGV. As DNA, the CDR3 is TGTGCCAGCAGCCTAGAGGGACTAGCGGGAAGTTACGAGCAGTACTTC. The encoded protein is CASSLEGLAGSYEQYF.

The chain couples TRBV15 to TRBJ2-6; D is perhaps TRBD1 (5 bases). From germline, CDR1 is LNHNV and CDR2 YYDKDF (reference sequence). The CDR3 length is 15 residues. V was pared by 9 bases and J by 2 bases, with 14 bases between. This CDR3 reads CATSPGHAGANVLTF. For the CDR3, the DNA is TGTGCCACGAGTCCTGGACATGCTGGGGCCAACGTCCTGACTTTC. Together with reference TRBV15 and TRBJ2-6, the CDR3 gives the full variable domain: DAMVIQNPRYQVTQFGKPVTLSCSQTLNHNVMYWYQQKSSQAPKLLFHYYDKDFNNEADTPDNFQSRRPNTSFCFLDIRSPGLGDTAMYLCATSPGHAGANVLTFGAGSRLTVL.

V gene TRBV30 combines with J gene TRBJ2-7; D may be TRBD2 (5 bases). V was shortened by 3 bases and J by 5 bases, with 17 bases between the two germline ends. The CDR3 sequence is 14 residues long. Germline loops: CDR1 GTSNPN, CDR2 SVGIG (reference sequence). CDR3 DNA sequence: TGTGCCTGGAGGTTCGGCGGGTGGTCTGACGAGCAGTACTTC. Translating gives CAWRFGGWSDEQYF.

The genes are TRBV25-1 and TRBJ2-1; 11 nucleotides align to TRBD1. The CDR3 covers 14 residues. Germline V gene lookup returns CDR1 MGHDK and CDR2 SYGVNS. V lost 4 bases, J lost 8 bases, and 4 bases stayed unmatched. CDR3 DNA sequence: TGTGCCAGCAGTGGAGGACAGGGGGCATATGAGCAGTTCTTC. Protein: CASSGGQGAYEQFF.

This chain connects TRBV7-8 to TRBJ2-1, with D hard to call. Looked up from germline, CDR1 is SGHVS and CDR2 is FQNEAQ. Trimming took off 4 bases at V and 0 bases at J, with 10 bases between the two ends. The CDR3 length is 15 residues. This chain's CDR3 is CASSSSGFSYNEQFF. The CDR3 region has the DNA TGTGCCAGCAGCTCTTCCGGGTTCTCCTACAATGAGCAGTTCTTC.

In DNA, the CDR3 is TGCGCCAGCAGCTCCCCCTCTCTAGCGGTCTCTGATAGTGATACGCAGTATTTT. Translated, it gives CASSSPSLAVSDSDTQYF. V gene TRBV5-1 combines with J gene TRBJ2-3; 7 bases are shared with TRBD2. Trimming at V came to 3 bases and at J to 6 bases, leaving 19 bases not matched to a gene. Germline V gene lookup returns CDR1 SGHRS and CDR2 YFSETQ. This CDR3 has 18 residues.

The DNA of the CDR3 is TGTGCCAGCAGCCAATCATCTAGCGGGAGGCCGTACAATGAGCAGTTCTTC. Translated, it gives CASSQSSSGRPYNEQFF. This rearrangement joins TRBV3-1 (or the pseudogene TRBV3-2) to TRBJ2-1; TRBD2 matches 11 bases. The V and J ends lost 2 bases and 4 bases, in that order; junction bases with no gene match: 7. CDR3 length equals 17 residues. Germline assignment: CDR1 LGHDT and CDR2 YNNKEL (reference sequence).

The CDR3 is CAWSHTGTGGNTIYF. The CDR3 DNA reads TGTGCCTGGAGCCATACCGGGACAGGGGGAAACACCATATATTTT. The rearrangement links TRBV30 to TRBJ1-3, with 9 bases matching TRBD1. Germline-derived CDR1 and CDR2 are GTSNPN and SVGIG (reference sequence). The CDR3 totals 15 residues. Losses at the gene ends were 3 bases for V and 4 bases for J; bases not matched to a gene: 7.

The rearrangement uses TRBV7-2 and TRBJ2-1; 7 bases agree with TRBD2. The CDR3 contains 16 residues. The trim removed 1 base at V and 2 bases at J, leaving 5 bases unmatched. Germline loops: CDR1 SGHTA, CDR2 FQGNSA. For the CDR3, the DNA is TGTGCCAGCAGCTTAGGTCCAGCGGGAACCTACAATGAGCAGTTCTTC. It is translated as CASSLGPAGTYNEQFF.

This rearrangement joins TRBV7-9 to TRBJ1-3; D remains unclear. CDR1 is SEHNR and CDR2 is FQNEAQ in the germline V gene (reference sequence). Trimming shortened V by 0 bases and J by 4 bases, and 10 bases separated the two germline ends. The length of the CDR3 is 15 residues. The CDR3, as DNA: TGTGCCAGCAGCTTAGCGACCTCGGGGGGAAACACCATATATTTT. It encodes CASSLATSGGNTIYF.

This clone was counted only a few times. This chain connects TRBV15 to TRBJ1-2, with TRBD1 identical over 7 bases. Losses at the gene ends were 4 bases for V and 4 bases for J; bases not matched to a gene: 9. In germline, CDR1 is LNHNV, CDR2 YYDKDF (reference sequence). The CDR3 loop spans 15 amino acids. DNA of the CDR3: TGTGCCACCAGCAAAACAGGGGCGTCTAGCTATGGCTACACCTTC. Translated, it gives CATSKTGASSYGYTF.

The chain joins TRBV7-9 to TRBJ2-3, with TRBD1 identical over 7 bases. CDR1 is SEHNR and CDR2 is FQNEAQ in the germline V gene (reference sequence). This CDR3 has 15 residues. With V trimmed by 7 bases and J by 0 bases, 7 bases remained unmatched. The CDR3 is CASTLGGGSTDTQYF. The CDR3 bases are TGTGCCAGCACCCTAGGGGGCGGGAGCACAGATACGCAGTATTTT.

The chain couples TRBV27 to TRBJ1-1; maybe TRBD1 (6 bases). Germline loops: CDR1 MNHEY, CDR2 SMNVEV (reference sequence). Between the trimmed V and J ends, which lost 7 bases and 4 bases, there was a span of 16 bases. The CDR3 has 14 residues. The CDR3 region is CASTLTGQGTEAFF. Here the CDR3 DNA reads TGTGCCAGCACCCTCACAGGGCAGGGCACTGAAGCTTTCTTT.

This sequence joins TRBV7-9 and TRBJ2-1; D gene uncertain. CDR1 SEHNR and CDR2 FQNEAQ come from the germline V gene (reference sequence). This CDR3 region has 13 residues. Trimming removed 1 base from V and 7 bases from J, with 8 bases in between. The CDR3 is CASSLVRQNEQFF. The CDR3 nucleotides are TGTGCCAGCAGCTTAGTCCGCCAGAATGAGCAGTTCTTC.

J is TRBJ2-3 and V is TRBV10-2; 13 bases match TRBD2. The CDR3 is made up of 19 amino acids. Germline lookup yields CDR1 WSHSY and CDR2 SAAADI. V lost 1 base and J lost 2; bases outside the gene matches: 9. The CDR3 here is CASSELGLAGPRVTDTQYF. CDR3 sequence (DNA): TGCGCCAGCAGTGAGTTGGGACTAGCGGGGCCTCGGGTCACAGATACGCAGTATTTT.

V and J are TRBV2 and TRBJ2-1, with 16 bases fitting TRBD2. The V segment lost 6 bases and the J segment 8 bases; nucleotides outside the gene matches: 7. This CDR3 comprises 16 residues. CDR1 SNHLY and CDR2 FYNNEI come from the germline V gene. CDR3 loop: CASRDYGTSGRDEQFF. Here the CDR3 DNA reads TGTGCCAGCAGAGACTACGGGACTAGCGGGAGGGATGAGCAGTTCTTC.

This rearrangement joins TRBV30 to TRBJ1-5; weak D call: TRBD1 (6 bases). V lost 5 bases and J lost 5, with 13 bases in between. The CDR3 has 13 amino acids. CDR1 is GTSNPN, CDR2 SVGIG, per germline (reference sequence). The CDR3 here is CAWSQGSDQPQHF. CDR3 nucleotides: TGTGCCTGGTCGCAGGGGTCGGATCAGCCCCAGCATTTT.

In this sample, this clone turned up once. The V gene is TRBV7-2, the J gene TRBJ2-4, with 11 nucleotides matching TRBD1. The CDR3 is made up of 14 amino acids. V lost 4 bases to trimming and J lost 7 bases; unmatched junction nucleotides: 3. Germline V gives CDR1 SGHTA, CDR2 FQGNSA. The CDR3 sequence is CASSSGTGGNIQYF. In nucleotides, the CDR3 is TGTGCCAGCAGCTCCGGGACAGGGGGGAACATTCAGTACTTC.

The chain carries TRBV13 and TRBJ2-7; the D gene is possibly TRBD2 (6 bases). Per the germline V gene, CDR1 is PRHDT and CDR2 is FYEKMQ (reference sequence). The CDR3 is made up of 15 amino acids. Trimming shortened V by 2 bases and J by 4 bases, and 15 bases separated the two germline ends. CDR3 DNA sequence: TGTGCCAGCAGCTTACTTATGGCGGGACTTTACGAGCAGTACTTC. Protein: CASSLLMAGLYEQYF.